This T cell receptor beta chain was retrieved from a study of blood T cells in healthy people across ages. Combining a sample-barcoded 5' primer with a J-beta primer mix, a second PCR ran for roughly 7 to 11 cycles. TCRdb recomputed calls from the 5' RACE reads with MiXCR, one row per CDR3 protein. The sample lists over 1,200,000 distinct CDR3 sequences; approximately 59% were seen once. The CDR3 loop spans 19 amino acids. Germline values: CDR1 SGHVS, CDR2 FQNEAQ. V was trimmed by 1 base and J by 6 bases, leaving 24 bases between them. The chain is built from TRBV7-8 and TRBJ2-2, with D possibly matching TRBD2 (6 bases). The specimen was blood. The receptor's source is a man in his late teens or twenties in good health. CDR3 protein: CASSLVGPTSWGEAGELFF. CDR3 bases: TGTGCCAGCAGCTTAGTAGGGCCTACTAGCTGGGGAGAGGCCGGGGAGCTGTTTTTT.